This is a list of T cell receptor beta chains from one sample in a study of Graves' ophthalmopathy and Graves' hyperthyroidism. TCRdb re-called the multiplex PCR reads through MiXCR, storing one row per CDR3 protein. The sample has over a million distinct CDR3 sequences, roughly 35% seen once. The sequencing sample was made of peripheral blood or thyroid tissue (not recorded which). The receptors derive from an adult man with Graves' hyperthyroidism. CDR3s include the opening cysteine and the closing phenylalanine or tryptophan. Each record gives: CDR3 DNA, CDR3 protein, clone size, V gene, J gene, D gene. A D gene is named only where the DNA matches it firmly. Not all rows give a size; the values are once, few, many and, for expanded clones, a class.

TGTGCCAGCATTGGGTTTGCGTCAACCTCCTACGAGCAGTACTTC	CASIGFASTSYEQYF	NA	TRBV6-6	TRBJ2-7	NA
TGTGCCAGCAGCCAAGACCCCGGGACTCCCAATCCCGAGACCCAGTACTTC	CASSQDPGTPNPETQYF	NA	TRBV14	TRBJ2-5	NA
TGTGCCAGCAGTTACTCGGACACTGAAGCTTTCTTT	CASSYSDTEAFF	many	TRBV6-5	TRBJ1-1	NA
TGCAGCATCGGACAGGGACCCTACGAGCAGTACTTC	CSIGQGPYEQYF	NA	TRBV29-1	TRBJ2-7	TRBD1
TGCGCCAGCAGCCAGGGGACTAGCGGGAGAGTAGAGACCCAGTACTTC	CASSQGTSGRVETQYF	NA	TRBV7-2	TRBJ2-5	TRBD2
TGTGCCTGGCTCCGGGACACTTCCTACGAGCAGTACTTC	CAWLRDTSYEQYF	NA	TRBV7-9	TRBJ2-7	NA
TGTGCCAGCAGCTTAGACAGGGTCAGGTCCTACGAGCAGTACTTC	CASSLDRVRSYEQYF	many	TRBV11-2	TRBJ2-7	NA
TGCGCCAGTTCCGGCACAGGGGCTTACACCGGGGAGCTGTTTTTT	CASSGTGAYTGELFF	few	TRBV5-1	TRBJ2-2	TRBD1
TGTGCCAGCAGCTTCCAGGGTGACGGTGAAAAACTGTTTTTT	CASSFQGDGEKLFF	many	TRBV7-8	TRBJ1-4	NA
TGTGCCAGCACCCACGACCGGGACGGAGGCCTGACCCAGCATTTT	CASTHDRDGGLTQHF	few	TRBV28	TRBJ1-5	NA
TGTGCCAGCAGGCTACTTACAGGGGTTGAAGAGACCCAGTACTTC	CASRLLTGVEETQYF	NA	TRBV6-5	TRBJ2-5	TRBD1
TGCGCCAGCAGCTTGGTCCGGGAGTTGGGCTACGAGCAGTACTTC	CASSLVRELGYEQYF	few	TRBV5-1	TRBJ2-7	NA
TGTGCCAGCAGTACACTAGCGGGTAAAGAGACCCAGTACTTC	CASSTLAGKETQYF	NA	TRBV5-6	TRBJ2-5	TRBD2
TGCGCCAGCAGTGACGTCGAGACTAGCGGGGAGACCCAGTACTTC	CASSDVETSGETQYF	many	TRBV10-2	TRBJ2-5	TRBD2
TGTGCCAGCAGCTCCCGGGACAGGGTCGCCGGGGAGCTGTTTTTT	CASSSRDRVAGELFF	few	TRBV5-4	TRBJ2-2	TRBD1
TGCGCCAGTGGGGTCCGCGAGGAGACCCAGTACTTC	CASGVREETQYF	many	TRBV10-2	TRBJ2-5	NA
TGTGCCAGCAGCTTAGATATAGGTACTGAAGCTTTCTTT	CASSLDIGTEAFF	many	TRBV7-7	TRBJ1-1	NA
TGTGCCAGCACCCGACAGGGGGCCGGGGAGCTGTTTTTT	CASTRQGAGELFF	once	TRBV7-2	TRBJ2-2	TRBD1
TGTGCCAGCAGTTACGGGGCAGTAGGACCTTTCTACGAGCAGTACTTC	CASSYGAVGPFYEQYF	NA	TRBV6-2/TRBV6-3	TRBJ2-7	NA
TGCGCCAGCAGCTTGGATTTAAATGGGGAAGCTTTCTTT	CASSLDLNGEAFF	many	TRBV5-1	TRBJ1-1	NA
TGCGCCAGCAGCGCTAGGGACTCAGAAGAGACCCAGTACTTC	CASSARDSEETQYF	many	TRBV4-3	TRBJ2-5	NA
TGTGCCAGCAGCGGAACGTTCGGGCTTTCCTACGAGCAGTACTTC	CASSGTFGLSYEQYF	few	TRBV11-2	TRBJ2-7	NA
TGCAGTGCTGGCCCCCTCCGGGACAGGGGCAACGAGCAGTACTTC	CSAGPLRDRGNEQYF	once	TRBV20-1	TRBJ2-7	TRBD1
TGTGCCAGCAGCTTAGAAGGACAGATATACGAGCAGTACTTC	CASSLEGQIYEQYF	many	TRBV13	TRBJ2-7	NA
TGCAGCGCTCCGCGGGAGTGGGGGATGAACACTGAAGCTTTCTTT	CSAPREWGMNTEAFF	once	TRBV29-1	TRBJ1-1	NA
TGCAGTGCTAGAGTCATGGGACAGGGGCAGGGAGATACGCAGTATTTT	CSARVMGQGQGDTQYF	NA	TRBV20-1	TRBJ2-3	TRBD1
TGTGCCAGCAGCCGGGGGCTTGGAAACACCATATATTTT	CASSRGLGNTIYF	NA	TRBV7-3	TRBJ1-3	NA
TGCGCCAGCAGACGGACCTGGGCAGATAGCAATCAGCCCCAGCATTTT	CASRRTWADSNQPQHF	many	TRBV10-2	TRBJ1-5	NA
TGTGCCAGCAGTGATAGCGGGGAGAGCTCCTATAATTCACCCCTCCACTTT	CASSDSGESSYNSPLHF	NA	TRBV25-1	TRBJ1-6	NA
TGCGCCAGCAGCTTCACCGCTGGCTATGGCTACACCTTC	CASSFTAGYGYTF	many	TRBV5-1	TRBJ1-2	NA
TGTGCCAGCAGCTTAGGGGGGGACTACACCTTC	CASSLGGDYTF	many	TRBV7-9	TRBJ1-2	NA
TGTGCCAGCAGTGCTATCCGGGACAGGTTTGCGGACACTGAAGCTTTCTTT	CASSAIRDRFADTEAFF	few	TRBV28	TRBJ1-1	TRBD1
TGTGCCGGCAGCTTAGGATATACTGAAGCTTTCTTT	CAGSLGYTEAFF	NA	TRBV7-8	TRBJ1-1	NA
TGCAGCGTTGGGGTAGGGACAGGCGCTGGGGCCAACGTCCTGACTTTC	CSVGVGTGAGANVLTF	NA	TRBV29-1	TRBJ2-6	TRBD1
TGTGCCAGCAGCGCCTCACTAGCGGGAGCTGGCGAGCAGTACTTC	CASSASLAGAGEQYF	NA	TRBV7-9	TRBJ2-7	TRBD2
TGTGCCACCAGCAGCCGACGTTGGGATCAGCCCCAGCATTTT	CATSSRRWDQPQHF	NA	TRBV15	TRBJ1-5	NA
TGTGCCAGCAGCCGTCCCGGGACAGGGGCTGGAAACACCATATATTTT	CASSRPGTGAGNTIYF	many	TRBV14	TRBJ1-3	TRBD1
TGTGCCAGCAGTGAGGTGGGAGGTCGGGTCAATGAGCAGTTCTTC	CASSEVGGRVNEQFF	few	TRBV25-1	TRBJ2-1	NA
TGCAGCGTAAAACAGGGGGCGCAAGGCGAGCAGTACTTC	CSVKQGAQGEQYF	NA	TRBV29-1	TRBJ2-7	TRBD1
TGTGCCAGCAGTGGGGACAGGGCCTACGAGCAGTACTTC	CASSGDRAYEQYF	many	TRBV12-3/TRBV12-4	TRBJ2-7	TRBD1
TGTGCCAGTAGGAGGACGGCGACCTACGAGCAGTACTTC	CASRRTATYEQYF	few	TRBV19	TRBJ2-7	NA
TGTGCCTGGAGTGACCCTTGGGAGCACCAAGAGACCCAGTACTTC	CAWSDPWEHQETQYF	NA	TRBV30	TRBJ2-5	NA
TGTGCCAGCAGCTTAGCCGCCAGGGGGCGAATAACCTTC	CASSLAARGRITF	NA	TRBV7-9	TRBJ1-2	TRBD1
TGTGCCAGCAGTGAAGCCAGCAGTCTGAACACTGAAGCTTTCTTT	CASSEASSLNTEAFF	NA	TRBV10-3	TRBJ1-1	NA
TGCAGTGCAAAAGATCGGGGGTCGGCTAATGAAAAACTGTTTTTT	CSAKDRGSANEKLFF	NA	TRBV20-1	TRBJ1-4	NA
TGTGCCAGCAGTGACCGGGACAGGGGGATCTATGGCTACACCTTC	CASSDRDRGIYGYTF	many	TRBV12-3/TRBV12-4	TRBJ1-2	TRBD1
TGCAGTGCTAGAGATCCCAGGGCACGGGATTCACCCCTCCACTTT	CSARDPRARDSPLHF	NA	TRBV20-1	TRBJ1-6	NA
TGTGCCAGCAGCAAACAAGGAGGAAATTCACCCCTCCACTTT	CASSKQGGNSPLHF	once	TRBV11-2	TRBJ1-6	NA
TGTGCCAGCAGTTGGGGGTTGGCTAGCGGGACCGGGGAGCTGTTTTTT	CASSWGLASGTGELFF	few	TRBV6-5	TRBJ2-2	TRBD2